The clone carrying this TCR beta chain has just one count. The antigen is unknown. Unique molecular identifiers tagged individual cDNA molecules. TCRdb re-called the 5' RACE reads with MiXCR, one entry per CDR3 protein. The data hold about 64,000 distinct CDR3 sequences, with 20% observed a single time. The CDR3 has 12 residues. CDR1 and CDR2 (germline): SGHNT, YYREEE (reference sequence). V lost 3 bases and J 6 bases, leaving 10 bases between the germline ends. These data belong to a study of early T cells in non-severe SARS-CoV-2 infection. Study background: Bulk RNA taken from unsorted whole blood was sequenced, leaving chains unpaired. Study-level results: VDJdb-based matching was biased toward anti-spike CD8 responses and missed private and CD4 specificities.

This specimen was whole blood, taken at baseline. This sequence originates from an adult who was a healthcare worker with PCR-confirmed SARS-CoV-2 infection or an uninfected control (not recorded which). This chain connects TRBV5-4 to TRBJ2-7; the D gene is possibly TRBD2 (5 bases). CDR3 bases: TGTGCCAGCAGCTCCCACCGGGGCGAGCAGTACTTC. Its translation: CASSSHRGEQYF.